The subject of this entry is one TCR beta chain. The specificity of this receptor is unknown. Base qualities are not recorded, but no much larger clone differs from it by a single base. This specimen comes from a study of cytomegalovirus exposure and HLA in healthy donors (dated by TCRdb to about 2017). In the study overall: An earlier analysis of 550 to 700 of the donors reported 250 to 300 Gb of sequence data and roughly 110 million unique TCR beta sequences from approximately 180 million T cells. To predict cytomegalovirus infection status, the study combined high-throughput TCR immunosequencing, statistical association of individual TCRs with disease status, and machine learning. Typing coverage differed by locus: A, B, C, DRB1 and DQB1 were typed in roughly 620-630 donors, DQA1 in about 550, DPA1 in nearly 610, and DPB1 in just under 480. An early release covering 550 to 700 HLA-typed donors comprised around 300 gigabases of sequencing data and around 85 million unique TCR sequences. Class I and class II HLA loci were covered by the typing at four-digit resolution. Alongside the repertoire data, information on donor age, sex, ethnicity and CMV serostatus was compiled. Among 398 genotyped donors of the cohort, an average of around 240,000 unique TCR beta nucleotide sequences was sequenced per donor, of which approximately 18% were non-productive. In addition to the first cohort of about 650 subjects, a separate validation cohort of 120 different subjects was used. All discovery cohort repertoires had been generated on a single sequencing platform. The study used immunosequencing to profile the T cell repertoires of 666 subjects and linked those repertoires to cytomegalovirus serostatus. The later analysis used no new phenotypic data to find candidate immune exposures, relying instead on TCR beta sequences and their occurrence across donors. An earlier analysis of around 540 of the donors applied high-throughput TCR beta sequencing to assess whether each TCR beta V gene segment acted as functional or pseudogenic. A later analysis re-analyzed previously published TCR beta repertoires from roughly 630 donors and added high-resolution HLA genotyping to study TCR occurrence patterns. Several DR-DQ haplotypes were treated as single units for association and clustering because of strong linkage in the cohort. The study was designed to test whether signatures of past pathogen exposure could be identified by cataloging public T cell receptors. In a later genetic analysis, genome-wide SNP genotypes for about three fifths of the roughly 670 donors were used, and that subset was treated as a discovery cohort. Of the approximately 400 genotyped donors, approximately 83% fell in the genetic ancestry cluster associated with self-reported Caucasian donors. Results and caveats for the whole study, not just this receptor: The study listed 164 TCR beta chains as associated with cytomegalovirus. The earlier analysis of 450 to 700 of the donors excluded 15 to 20 rarely observed V segments, including chromosome 9 orphons, because counts were too low. A later analysis found that HLA-associated TCR beta chains were more clonally expanded and had lower generation probabilities than equally common non-associated chains. Most CMV-associated TCR beta chains appeared to be HLA-restricted in a later analysis, and the HLA associations seemed to be driven largely by CMV exposure. Roughly uniform sequencing depth across donors was assumed in presence/absence analyses, although this assumption may not hold. A later analysis associated 16,951 TCR beta sequences with specific HLA alleles at a false discovery rate of 0.05. Because HLA typing was missing for some donors at each locus, association tests included only the typed subset. A further reported finding was that TCR beta sequences accurately predicted the HLA-A and HLA-B alleles for most subjects in the first cohort. In an earlier analysis of 587 of the donors, most TCR beta V segments appeared in productive rearrangements about 90% or about 30% of the time, broadly matching IMGT annotations. Linkage disequilibrium might explain the correlated functional status among segregating V segments, but an unknown experimental factor could not be excluded. A few of the identified cytomegalovirus-associated TCR beta chains were confirmed in vitro to be specific for cytomegalovirus antigens. This cohort had only TCR beta chains sequenced, and the lack of alpha or paired-chain data limited which features could be detected. CMV serostatus was the only immune exposure information available for the cohort. When HLA alleles, especially DR and DQ, strongly co-occurred, TCR associations were difficult to assign to individual alleles. V-gene and J-gene trimming of TCR beta chains was associated with a missense DCLRE1C variant in a later genetic analysis, and the association was replicated in an independent cohort. Some IMGT-functional V segments, including TRBV6-2 and TRBV6-3, could not be distinguished by the 87-base-pair reads and were therefore excluded. In a later analysis, TCR association rates were found to vary across HLA loci, with the most associated TCRs seen for DRB1 alleles and the fewest for HLA-C alleles. A cluster of highly shared sequence variants was judged likely to represent a technical artifact of the sequencing pipeline. The classifier was reported to diagnose cytomegalovirus status with high specificity and sensitivity in both the original cohort and the validation cohort. According to the authors, the approach could potentially be generalized to other disease states and immunological phenotypes. A later analysis reported that several top co-occurrence clusters appeared linked to parvovirus B19, influenza, CMV and Epstein-Barr virus. Most TCR sequences were observed very rarely across donors, whereas some public TCRs were present in many individuals. According to a later genetic analysis, donors in an Asian-associated ancestry cluster had fewer N-insertions in productive TCRs than the approximately 630-donor mean.

In total, approximately 610 healthy bone marrow donors made up the cohort. Cohort members were all nominally healthy when sampled, although unrecorded immune exposures were likely present. The donor tested CMV seronegative and was one of the 352 seronegative cohort members. Every donor gave a peripheral blood sample, and the peripheral blood mononuclear cells from that sample were used for TCR beta sequencing. Genomic DNA extraction from the blood cell samples was performed with the Qiagen DNeasy Blood Extraction Kit. The receptor library was made with the immunoSEQ multiplex PCR assay. The multiplex PCR relied on a mix of 60 forward primers for TCR Vbeta segments and 13 reverse primers for TCR Jbeta segments. Amplification of the CDR3 region of rearranged TCR beta genes was performed with a multiplex PCR assay on genomic DNA. On the Illumina HiSeq System, the amplified TCR beta libraries were sequenced as 87-base-pair reads. The source study handled its data this way. A later analysis counted about 82 million unique TCR beta chains across the 640 or so repertoires, and 9 million to 14 million of these chains were shared by at least two donors. Raw reads were error-corrected and collapsed into unique sequences with a nearest-neighbor algorithm that merged closely related sequences to remove PCR and sequencing errors. CDR3 sequences were aligned to IMGT reference sequences to assign V, D and J gene segments. For a sequence to be retained, at least a six-nucleotide match to both a V gene segment and a J gene segment was required. A rearrangement was called productive if the CDR3 had no stop codons and remained in frame with V and J, and every other rearrangement was called non-productive. CDR3 was defined by IMGT convention, running from the second conserved V-encoded cysteine to the conserved J-encoded phenylalanine. The earlier analysis of fewer than 700 of the donors excluded sequences that lacked an unambiguous match to a single V gene segment. In an earlier analysis of a few hundred of the donors, V segments were called functional above 56.7% productive rearrangements and were called segregating when the between-donor standard deviation exceeded 5%. A statistical classification framework was developed to diagnose cytomegalovirus status using the catalog of TCR beta chain sequences. A later analysis assigned V and J genes by comparing TCR nucleotide sequences with IMGT/GENE-DB human TR gene sequences. In a later analysis, CDR3 sequences and most-parsimonious VDJ recombination scenarios were assigned using the TCRdist pipeline. A later analysis defined each TCR beta chain by its CDR3 amino acid sequence plus V-gene family, and excluded reads lacking a unique V-gene family. As a way to deal with suspected cross-contamination and a sequencing artifact, a later analysis dropped 450 to 700 nucleotide sequences that were highly shared and had low generation probability. For each public chain, a later analysis derived a clonal expansion index from normalized ranks of inferred template counts within each repertoire. In a later analysis, generation probabilities were computed with a VDJ recombination model fitted to out-of-frame rearrangements, and the resulting probabilities were checked against IGoR. A later analysis scored TCR-TCR, TCR-HLA and TCR-CMV co-occurrence with hypergeometric tests, applying a repertoire-size bias correction to TCR pairs. A later analysis estimated false discovery rates by permuting HLA or CMV assignments 20 times. In a later analysis, co-occurring TCRs were grouped with DBSCAN, and TCRdist sequence similarity was added when clustering was performed within HLA-allele-positive subsets. Repertoires with fewer than 30,000 or more than 120,000 public chains were left out of co-occurrence clustering, as were about five repertoires with anomalous nucleotide sharing. Imported from immuneACCESS, the table was reduced by TCRdb to in-frame sequences with V and J called. These copies leave out some clones; in studies compared against another copy, an unresolved V gene accounts for under half, and the cause of the remainder is not known. That table is the source of V, J and clone size, and D and trimming were worked out from the DNA. The sample has about 140,000 clones on record, around 65% of them singletons. Approximately 6.5% of the sample is in the top ten clones.

The germline V gene provides CDR1 ENHRY and CDR2 SYGVKD. Ends trimmed: V by 6 bases, J by 8 bases; bases unmatched to a gene: 7. Reading from cysteine to phenylalanine, the CDR3 counts 13 amino acids. Only the CDR3 part of the read is kept: 39 bases, read in frame from the first base. This TCR derives from an older woman in good health and CMV-seronegative. The specimen sequenced was PBMCs. The rearranged chain carries TRBV10-3 and TRBJ2-1, with 7 bases aligning to TRBD1. CDR3 sequence: CAIRGEQGYEQFF. At the DNA level, the sequence is TGTGCCATCAGGGGTGAACAGGGGTATGAGCAGTTCTTC.